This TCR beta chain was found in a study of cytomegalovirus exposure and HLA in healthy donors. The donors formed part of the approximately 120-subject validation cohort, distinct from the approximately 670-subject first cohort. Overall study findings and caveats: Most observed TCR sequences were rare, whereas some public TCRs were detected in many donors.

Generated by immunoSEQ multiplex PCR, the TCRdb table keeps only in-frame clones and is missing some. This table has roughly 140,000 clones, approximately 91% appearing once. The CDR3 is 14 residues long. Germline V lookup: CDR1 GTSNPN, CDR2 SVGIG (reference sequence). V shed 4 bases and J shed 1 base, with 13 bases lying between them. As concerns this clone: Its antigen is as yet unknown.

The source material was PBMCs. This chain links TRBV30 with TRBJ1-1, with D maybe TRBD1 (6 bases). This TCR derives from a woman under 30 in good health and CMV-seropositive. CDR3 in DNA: TGTGCCTGGATGCCGGGACATCCGAACACTGAAGCTTTCTTT. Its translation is CAWMPGHPNTEAFF.